This is a list of T cell receptor beta chains from one sample in a study of sequential checkpoint blockade in melanoma. Here immunoSEQ multiplex PCR was the method, and the copy in TCRdb shows in-frame clones only, minus some. The table lists 30,000 to 40,000 clones, 70% to 90% of them singletons. Source: CD8+ T cells sorted from blood (inferred from file names), taken from a patient given nivolumab and ipilimumab in sequence. Receptors were obtained from a human donor with melanoma. Both conserved end residues are part of each CDR3. The order of the fields is V gene, clone size, D gene, J gene, CDR3 DNA, CDR3 protein. D genes are given only for firm matches. Where a row states a size, it is once, few, many or the class of an expanded clone; other rows omit it.

V: TRBV7-6; size: -; D: -; J: TRBJ2-7; DNA: TGTGCCAGCAGCTTAGAGGCAGGGTTGGGCTACGAGCAGTACTTC; CDR3: CASSLEAGLGYEQYF
V: TRBV5-6; size: -; D: TRBD1; J: TRBJ2-5; DNA: TGTGCCAGCATTAAAATCCGGGACAGGGTTTTTGGGGCAGAGACCCAGTACTTC; CDR3: CASIKIRDRVFGAETQYF
V: TRBV6-5; size: -; D: -; J: TRBJ1-1; DNA: TGTGCCAGCCTCCTGGGGCAGGGGAACTCTGAAGCTTTCTTT; CDR3: CASLLGQGNSEAFF
V: TRBV9; size: -; D: -; J: TRBJ2-2; DNA: TGTGCCACCAAGGGGCCAAACACCGGGGAGCTGTTTTTT; CDR3: CATKGPNTGELFF
V: TRBV19; size: -; D: TRBD2; J: TRBJ2-2; DNA: TGTGCCAGTAGTATCCCGACTAGCGGGAGTGACACCGGGGAGCTGTTTTTT; CDR3: CASSIPTSGSDTGELFF
V: TRBV5-6; size: -; D: -; J: TRBJ2-2; DNA: TGTGCCAGCAGCCTAGGGGACACCGGGGAGCTGTTTTTT; CDR3: CASSLGDTGELFF
V: TRBV5-8; size: -; D: -; J: TRBJ1-4; DNA: TGTGCCAGCAACACAGGGCTAGGCGAAAAACTGTTTTTT; CDR3: CASNTGLGEKLFF
V: TRBV5-1; size: -; D: -; J: TRBJ1-4; DNA: TGCGCCAGCAGCTTGCCCGACACCCTGGGTGAAAAACTGTTTTTT; CDR3: CASSLPDTLGEKLFF
V: TRBV27; size: -; D: TRBD2; J: TRBJ2-3; DNA: TGTGCCAGCAGTTTACAGGGCGGGAGTTGGACAGATACGCAGTATTTT; CDR3: CASSLQGGSWTDTQYF
V: TRBV6-6; size: -; D: -; J: TRBJ1-1; DNA: TGTGCCAGCAGTGCGATCGCTGAGGCTTTCTTT; CDR3: CASSAIAEAFF
V: TRBV11-2; size: once; D: TRBD2; J: TRBJ2-5; DNA: TGTGCCAGCAGCTCCGGGACTAGCGTGGAGACCCAGTACTTC; CDR3: CASSSGTSVETQYF
V: TRBV6-6; size: -; D: TRBD2; J: TRBJ2-1; DNA: TGTGCCAGCAGTCAGCATATAGCGGGGCCACTCAATGAGCAGTTCTTC; CDR3: CASSQHIAGPLNEQFF
V: TRBV5-8; size: -; D: -; J: TRBJ1-1; DNA: TGTGCCAGCAGCTTTGTTATGAACACTGAAGCTTTCTTT; CDR3: CASSFVMNTEAFF
V: TRBV5-8; size: -; D: -; J: TRBJ1-5; DNA: TGTGCCAGCAGCTTGATTGGTTGGCAGGGCACTCAGCCCCAGCATTTT; CDR3: CASSLIGWQGTQPQHF
V: TRBV9; size: -; D: TRBD2; J: TRBJ2-1; DNA: TGTGCCAGCAGCCCAAGGACTAGCGGGAACGATGAGCAGTTCTTC; CDR3: CASSPRTSGNDEQFF
V: TRBV5-4; size: -; D: TRBD1; J: TRBJ2-3; DNA: TGTGCCAGCAGCTTGGCCTGGGACAGCGCTAGCACAGATACGCAGTATTTT; CDR3: CASSLAWDSASTDTQYF
V: TRBV27; size: -; D: TRBD2; J: TRBJ2-1; DNA: TGTGCCAGCAGTTACCCGGGGGGGGGAAGCTCCTACAATGAGCAGTTCTTC; CDR3: CASSYPGGGSSYNEQFF
V: TRBV5-1; size: -; D: TRBD2; J: TRBJ2-3; DNA: TGCGCCAGCAGCTTCTATGGACTAGCGGGAGAGGTAGATACGCAGTATTTT; CDR3: CASSFYGLAGEVDTQYF
V: TRBV7-8; size: -; D: TRBD2; J: TRBJ2-1; DNA: TGTGCCAGCAGTCATCTAGCGGGAGATGGTTATGAGCAGTTCTTC; CDR3: CASSHLAGDGYEQFF
V: TRBV7-7; size: -; D: TRBD2; J: TRBJ2-1; DNA: TGTGCTAGCAGCTTAGTGACAGCGGGAGGGGGTGAGCAGTTCTTC; CDR3: CASSLVTAGGGEQFF
V: TRBV27; size: -; D: TRBD2; J: TRBJ2-1; DNA: TGTGCCAGCAGTCTCGTCCTAGCGGGAGGGTACAATGAGCAGTTCTTC; CDR3: CASSLVLAGGYNEQFF
V: TRBV11-2; size: -; D: TRBD2; J: TRBJ2-7; DNA: TGTGCCAGCAGGCCCGCCCTCACCTCCGGGACTAGCGGAATCCACGAGCAGTACTTC; CDR3: CASRPALTSGTSGIHEQYF